These 29 T cell receptor beta chains came from one sample sequenced in a study of cytotoxic CD8 clonotypes in ibrutinib-treated CLL. Data came from immunoSEQ multiplex PCR; TCRdb stores just in-frame clones and leaves some out. The repertoire holds 160,000 or so clones, with more than 70% as singletons. The source material was PBMCs, sampled at disease progression, from a patient treated with ibrutinib. The receptor source for this set is a human donor with chronic lymphocytic leukemia.

This CDR3 reads CASSGTTTQEGSNEKLFF. The CDR3, as DNA: TGTGCCAGCAGCGGGACGACCACCCAAGAAGGCTCTAATGAAAAACTGTTTTTT. The chain combines TRBV7-9 with TRBJ1-4, with a weak D call TRBD1 (5 bases). Germline V lookup: CDR1 SEHNR, CDR2 FQNEAQ (reference sequence). The CDR3 totals 18 residues. V was pared by 5 bases and J by 3 bases, with 22 bases between.

This chain links TRBV5-6 with TRBJ1-2, with TRBD1 matching 9 bases. Trimming cost V 1 base and J 4 bases; bases outside gene matches: 2. Germline values: CDR1 SGHDT, CDR2 YYEEEE. The CDR3 sequence is 14 residues long. CDR3 in DNA: TGTGCCAGCAGCTTGTGGGACAGGGTCTATGGCTACACCTTC. It yields the protein CASSLWDRVYGYTF.

This clone has just one count. V and J are TRBV5-1 and TRBJ2-4, with TRBD2 matching 9 bases. The CDR3 covers 16 residues. The V gene end was trimmed by 1 base and the J gene end by 5 bases; junction bases not matched to a gene: 7. From germline, CDR1 is SGHRS and CDR2 YFSETQ. The CDR3 spells CASSLWLAGPQNIQYF. The CDR3 DNA reads as TGCGCCAGCAGCTTGTGGCTAGCGGGACCCCAAAACATTCAGTACTTC. The full variable domain, with the rest looked up from reference TRBV5-1 and TRBJ2-4, is KAGVTQTPRYLIKTRGQQVTLSCSPISGHRSVSWYQQTPGQGLQFLFEYFSETQRNKGNFPGRFSGRQFSNSRSEMNVSTLELGDSALYLCASSLWLAGPQNIQYFGAGTRLSVL.

This clone has just one count. This rearrangement joins TRBV7-3 to TRBJ2-7; the D gene is possibly TRBD2 (6 bases). Germline CDR1 SGHTA, CDR2 FQGTGA. The V gene lost 2 bases and the J gene lost 6 bases, with 29 bases spanning the gap. The CDR3 is 19 residues long. The CDR3, as DNA: TGTGCCAGCAGCTTAGGGGGTGTTACGGGGTCGGGTGGGACTGGCGAGCAGTACTTC. It is translated as CASSLGGVTGSGGTGEQYF.

The gene calls are TRBV19 and TRBJ1-1, with TRBD1 as a possible D gene (6 bases). Trimming pared 1 base from V and 11 bases from J, leaving 11 bases between. The CDR3 runs 12 residues. Germline V gene lookup returns CDR1 LNHDA and CDR2 SQIVND (reference sequence). CDR3 bases: TGTGCCAGTAGTATAGTTGGGGGCACGGCTTTCTTT. Translated: CASSIVGGTAFF.

The rearrangement uses TRBV5-6 and TRBJ1-1, with a weak D call TRBD1 (6 bases). CDR1 and CDR2 (germline): SGHDT, YYEEEE. The CDR3 covers 16 residues. With 1 base removed from V and 2 bases from J, the gap between germline ends came to 15 bases. CDR3 sequence (DNA): TGTGCCAGCAGCTTGATTCTGGGGGCCATTAACACTGAAGCTTTCTTT. Protein sequence: CASSLILGAINTEAFF.

The chain employs TRBV18 and TRBJ2-2; D gene unclear. CDR3 length: 15 amino acids. V lost 2 bases to trimming and J lost 4 bases, with 11 bases between them. Germline V CDR1 and CDR2: KGHSH, LQKENI. This chain's CDR3 is CASSPSGVGTGELFF. As DNA, the CDR3 is TGTGCCAGCTCACCATCTGGGGTTGGCACCGGGGAGCTGTTTTTT.

The chain employs TRBV14 and TRBJ1-4; D ambiguous. This CDR3 comprises 17 residues. V gave up 4 bases and J gave up 7 bases, with 22 bases separating them. CDR1 and CDR2 from the germline V gene are SGHDN and FVKESK. The CDR3 protein is CASSPNPAGSIGEKLFF. The CDR3 DNA reads TGTGCCAGCAGCCCTAATCCCGCCGGGAGCATCGGTGAAAAACTGTTTTTT. The whole variable domain, remainder taken from reference TRBV14 and TRBJ1-4, is EAGVTQFPSHSVIEKGQTVTLRCDPISGHDNLYWYRRVMGKEIKFLLHFVKESKQDESGMPNNRFLAERTGGTYSTLKVQPAELEDSGVYFCASSPNPAGSIGEKLFFGSGTQLSVL.

This chain links TRBV7-2 with TRBJ1-2; D unclear. The CDR3 has 15 residues. Trimming left V 2 bases short and J 6 bases short, with 16 bases between. CDR1 and CDR2 (germline): SGHTA, FQGNSA. CDR3 coding DNA: TGTGCCAGCAGCTTATATGGCAGACCGATCGATGGCTACACCTTC. This gives the protein CASSLYGRPIDGYTF.

This chain connects TRBV5-1 to TRBJ2-7, with D perhaps TRBD1 (5 bases). The V gene lost 4 bases and the J gene lost 2 bases, with 10 bases spanning the gap. Germline loops: CDR1 SGHRS, CDR2 YFSETQ. The CDR3 totals 13 residues. CDR3 residues: CASSNGQAYEQYF. As DNA, the CDR3 is TGCGCCAGCAGCAACGGACAAGCCTACGAGCAGTACTTC.

V usage is TRBV29-1 and J usage is TRBJ2-3; the match to TRBD2 covers 7 bases. CDR3 length: 15 residues. V gave up 7 bases and J gave up 5 bases; unmatched junction bases: 15. The V gene's germline CDR1 is SQVTM and CDR2 ANQGSEA. The CDR3 is CSAAPMAGALDTQYF. The DNA for the CDR3 is TGCAGCGCCGCCCCTATGGCGGGAGCCCTAGATACGCAGTATTTT.

This rearrangement joins TRBV2 to TRBJ2-3; 8 nucleotides agree with TRBD1. The J segment lost 5 bases and the V segment lost 7 bases, leaving 8 bases of the junction unmatched. Germline CDR1 reads SNHLY; CDR2 reads FYNNEI. The CDR3 is 14 amino acids. The CDR3 here is CASTSGGYQDTQYF. DNA of the CDR3: TGTGCCAGCACGTCAGGGGGCTATCAAGATACGCAGTATTTT.

J is TRBJ2-2 and V is TRBV4-3; TRBD1 matches at 7 bases. This CDR3 has 15 residues. V was pared by 4 bases and J by 3 bases, with 5 bases of the junction left unmatched. In germline, CDR1 is LGHNA, CDR2 YSLEER. The CDR3 spells CASSLRQGDTGELFF. CDR3 DNA: TGCGCCAGCAGCCTCCGACAGGGCGACACCGGGGAGCTGTTTTTT.

The V gene is TRBV18, the J gene TRBJ2-7, with D possibly matching TRBD1 (6 bases). Germline V gives CDR1 KGHSH, CDR2 LQKENI. Trimming removed 3 bases from V and 4 bases from J, with 13 bases in between. This CDR3 comprises 14 residues. The CDR3 DNA reads as TGTGCCAGCTCACCTACCGGGACACTATACGAGCAGTACTTC. This translates into CASSPTGTLYEQYF.

This clone appeared a single time. The chain links TRBV7-2 to TRBJ1-4, with D maybe TRBD1 (5 bases). Trimming shortened V by 6 bases and J by 3 bases, and 11 bases separated the two germline ends. Per the germline V gene, CDR1 is SGHTA and CDR2 is FQGNSA. This CDR3 has 14 amino acids. Here the CDR3 DNA reads TGTGCCAGCAGTCGGGACGGATCTAATGAAAAACTGTTTTTT. Its protein is CASSRDGSNEKLFF. The whole variable domain, remainder taken from reference TRBV7-2 and TRBJ1-4, is GAGVSQSPSNKVTEKGKDVELRCDPISGHTALYWYRQSLGQGLEFLIYFQGNSAPDKSGLPSDRFSAERTGGSVSTLTIQRTQQEDSAVYLCASSRDGSNEKLFFGSGTQLSVL.

The chain joins TRBV6-5 to TRBJ1-5; D is ambiguous. With 7 bases removed from V and 3 bases from J, the gap between germline ends came to 10 bases. The germline gives CDR1 MNHEY, CDR2 SVGAGI. The CDR3 sequence is 13 residues long. The CDR3 nucleotides are TGTGCCAGCAAGCCCGGATTCAATCAGCCCCAGCATTTT. Translating it yields CASKPGFNQPQHF.

CDR3 protein: CASSPGTALNTEAFF. Here the CDR3 DNA reads TGCGCCAGCAGCCCCGGGACAGCCTTGAACACTGAAGCTTTCTTT. V is TRBV5-1 and J is TRBJ1-1; 7 bases line up with TRBD1. Germline V gives CDR1 SGHRS, CDR2 YFSETQ. This CDR3 has 15 amino acids. J lost 0 bases, V lost 4 bases, and 6 bases had no gene match.

This clone was detected only once. V and J are TRBV7-2 and TRBJ2-7; D gene ambiguous. Per the germline V gene, CDR1 is SGHTA and CDR2 is FQGNSA. V shed 3 bases and J shed 4 bases, with 10 bases lying between them. The CDR3 spans 13 residues. The CDR3 spells CASSLAGDYEQYF. As DNA, the CDR3 is TGTGCCAGCAGCTTGGCTGGTGATTACGAGCAGTACTTC.

The gene calls are TRBV6-5 and TRBJ2-7; the D gene is possibly TRBD1 (8 bases). There are 14 residues in the CDR3. V dropped 6 bases and J dropped 3 bases, with 15 bases sitting between them. CDR1 is MNHEY and CDR2 is SVGAGI in the germline V gene. The CDR3 spells CASRDRGGSYEQYF. As DNA, the CDR3 is TGTGCCAGCAGAGACAGGGGCGGGAGCTACGAGCAGTACTTC.

The chain couples TRBV28 to TRBJ1-2; the match to TRBD1 covers 7 bases. Germline CDR1 MDHEN, CDR2 SYDVKM. CDR3 size: 13 residues. The V gene end was trimmed by 7 bases and the J gene end by 2 bases; junction bases not matched to a gene: 4. CDR3 amino acids: CASTLTGNYGYTF. In nucleotides, the CDR3 is TGTGCCAGCACCCTGACAGGGAACTATGGCTACACCTTC.

This clone appeared once. The chain is built from TRBV27 and TRBJ2-2; D is unresolved. Trimming stripped 3 bases from V and 3 bases from J, with 5 bases between. The CDR3 runs to 13 residues. Germline assignment: CDR1 MNHEY and CDR2 SMNVEV (reference sequence). CDR3: CASSFGHTGELFF. The CDR3 region has the DNA TGTGCCAGCAGTTTTGGACACACCGGGGAGCTGTTTTTT.

The chain employs TRBV4-1 and TRBJ2-7; TRBD2 is a possible D gene (5 bases). Germline V gene data show CDR1 as MGHRA and CDR2 as YSYEKL. Trimming pared 5 bases from V and 3 bases from J, leaving 11 bases between. The CDR3 has 13 amino acids. In DNA, the CDR3 is TGCGCCAGCAGCTCCGGGGTGGTCTACGAGCAGTACTTC. Encoded protein: CASSSGVVYEQYF.

The V gene is TRBV6-5, the J gene TRBJ2-5; 8 bases are shared with TRBD2. Germline assignment: CDR1 MNHEY and CDR2 SVGAGI. The CDR3 has 15 residues. V shed 4 bases and J 7 bases; nucleotides not matched to a gene: 11. The chain's CDR3 is CASSSAGGIIGTQYF. In DNA form, the CDR3 reads TGTGCCAGCAGTTCTGCGGGAGGAATTATAGGGACCCAGTACTTC.

The chain employs TRBV9 and TRBJ2-7; TRBD1 matches 7 bases. The CDR3 runs 15 residues. V gave up 4 bases and J gave up 2 bases; unmatched junction bases: 9. The germline CDR1 and CDR2 sequences are SGDLS and YYNGEE. The chain's CDR3 is CASSPNGDSTYEQYF. CDR3 in DNA: TGTGCCAGCAGCCCCAACGGGGACAGTACCTACGAGCAGTACTTC. The entire variable domain, with the rest obtained from reference TRBV9 and TRBJ2-7, is as follows: DSGVTQTPKHLITATGQRVTLRCSPRSGDLSVYWYQQSLDQGLQFLIQYYNGEERAKGNILERFSAQQFPDLHSELNLSSLELGDSALYFCASSPNGDSTYEQYFGPGTRLTVT.

The chain is built from TRBV4-2 and TRBJ1-2; 9 nucleotides align to TRBD1. The CDR3 has 16 residues. J was trimmed by 8 bases and V by 1 base; bases with no gene match: 11. Per germline, CDR1 LGHNA and CDR2 YNFKEQ. CDR3 coding DNA: TGTGCCAGCAGCCAAGCCTGGACAGGGGAATCGCCGGGCTACACCTTC. Translated, it gives CASSQAWTGESPGYTF.

The gene calls are TRBV5-1 and TRBJ2-3; unclear D gene. The V gene's germline CDR1 is SGHRS and CDR2 YFSETQ. Deletions cut 0 bases from V and 0 bases from J, with 8 bases between. CDR3 length: 15 amino acids. Here the CDR3 reads CASSLDLASTDTQYF. As DNA, the CDR3 is TGCGCCAGCAGCTTGGACTTAGCTAGCACAGATACGCAGTATTTT.

In regard to this clone: The same CDR3 also results from other DNA sequences found in this sample. CDR3 amino acids: CAWSVGGQGKETQYF. DNA for the CDR3: TGTGCCTGGAGTGTAGGGGGACAGGGAAAAGAGACCCAGTACTTC. The rearrangement links TRBV30 to TRBJ2-5, with 9 bases matching TRBD1. This CDR3 has 15 amino acids. V lost 0 bases and J lost 3; bases outside the gene matches: 5. Per the germline V gene, CDR1 is GTSNPN and CDR2 is SVGIG (reference sequence). The full variable domain, its missing parts supplied by reference TRBV30 and TRBJ2-5, is SQTIHQWPATLVQPVGSPLSLECTVEGTSNPNLYWYRQAAGRGLQLLFYSVGIGQISSEVPQNLSASRPQDRQFILSSKKLLLSDSGFYLCAWSVGGQGKETQYFGPGTRLLVL.

The CDR3 reads CASSLAGGGRGEQYF. Written as DNA, the CDR3 is TGTGCCAGCAGCTTAGCGGGGGGCGGGAGAGGTGAGCAGTACTTC. This chain links TRBV7-2 with TRBJ2-7, with TRBD2 as a possible D gene (7 bases). The CDR3 is 15 amino acids. CDR1 is SGHTA, CDR2 FQGNSA, per germline. Deletions cut 0 bases from V and 7 bases from J, with 16 bases between.

This clone was observed once. The rearrangement joins TRBV10-3 to TRBJ2-7, with 9 positions matching TRBD1. Unmatched junction bases numbered 9, after V lost 6 bases and J lost 0 bases. In germline, CDR1 is ENHRY, CDR2 SYGVKD. The length of the CDR3 is 16 residues. CDR3 nucleotides: TGTGCCATCAGCTCGGAGACAGGGGGGAGCTCCTACGAGCAGTACTTC. Encoded protein: CAISSETGGSSYEQYF.